This T cell receptor beta chain was retrieved from a study of T cells in Graves' hyperthyroidism and ophthalmopathy. The hyperthyroidism patients had all been newly diagnosed, and their disease duration was under 2 months. Their ages ranged from 18 to 65 years. In its sample, this clonotype was seen many times. Per germline, CDR1 DFQATT and CDR2 SNEGSKA (reference sequence). The CDR3 loop spans 15 amino acids. Losses at the gene ends were 1 base for V and 4 bases for J; bases not matched to a gene: 4. From RNA transcripts, TCR beta CDR3 regions were amplified. Initially, a first-round RT-PCR of the TCR CDR3 employed the HTBI primer set. TCRdb re-analysed the multiplex PCR reads in MiXCR, keeping a single row per CDR3 protein. Counted here are over 120,000 distinct CDR3 sequences, around 20% occurring once; the ten biggest clones make up about two thirds.

Sequenced input: blood. The TCR originated in a woman aged 50 to 65 with Graves' hyperthyroidism that later progressed to Graves' ophthalmopathy. V gene TRBV20-1 combines with J gene TRBJ2-2; 9 bases match TRBD2. CDR3 in amino acids: CSARGLAEFTGELFF. The DNA for the CDR3 is TGCAGTGCTAGAGGACTAGCGGAATTCACCGGGGAGCTGTTTTTT.